The source of this TCR beta chain is a study of blood T cell repertoires in COVID-19 (dated by TCRdb to about 2020). At the level of the whole study: Samples covering the acute and convalescent phases of COVID-19 were provided by collaborators in the United States, Italy and Spain. The prospective study material was composed of cDNA or gDNA derived from T cells, B-cell-depleted T cells, or PBMCs. The dataset comprised deeply sampled blood TCRbeta repertoires from subjects exposed to, actively infected with, or recovered from COVID-19. The repertoires were made available in a free public database intended to serve as a resource for research on the immune response to SARS-CoV-2. Samples were obtained from the ongoing ImmuneRACE study (first 160 participants) and from some 1,200 subjects provided by 6 global collaborators. Nearly every sample came with metadata listing a de-identified subject ID, COVID-19 status, age in years and sex. HLA class I and class II types, where available, came from metadata supplied by the sample provider rather than from assay-based typing. What the authors observed across the whole study: How much clinical and demographic metadata was included differed by source and by participant, and the metadata was provided uncurated.

The germline V gene encodes CDR1 MDHEN and CDR2 SYDVKM. The CDR3 starts with the cysteine, ends with the phenylalanine, and has 15 residues. Only the CDR3 region is kept as DNA, spanning 45 bases read in frame from base 1. V is trimmed back by 5 bases and J by 3 bases, and the junction contains 7 bases that no gene match accounts for. Worth noting for this clone: The antigen this receptor binds is unknown. Qualities for individual bases were not recorded, and no much larger clone is one base off.

TCRbeta CDR3 regions were amplified from genomic DNA using the immunoSEQ Assay, a bias-controlled multiplex PCR. On the authors' methods: The number of nucleated cells in each sample was estimated from the amplification of reference gene primers within the assay. Sequence reads were collapsed and filtered to measure the absolute abundance of every unique TCRbeta CDR3 rearrangement. Productive Simpson clonality was computed per sample as the square root of Simpson's diversity index over productive rearrangements. The table was pulled from immuneACCESS by TCRdb, which kept in-frame rearrangements only. Such tables lose some clones; where checked, under half of the loss comes from unresolved V genes, and the rest has no known cause. V and J calls and clone size are those listed in that table; D and trimming were worked out from the DNA. The sample contains about 340,000 clones, 92% of them found a single time. The ten top clones hold around 18% of the sample.

In the prospective study, participants were roughly 18 to 100 years old, resided in 24 geographic areas of the United States, and were enrolled through a virtual design. In the prospective study, cohorts were assigned on the basis of participant-reported clinical history obtained from a screening survey and a study questionnaire. ImmuneRACE Cohort 3 recovered participants were defined by two consecutive negative NP/OP PCR tests, healthcare professional clearance, or symptom resolution. In the prospective study, mobile phlebotomists collected whole blood, serum and a nasopharyngeal or oropharyngeal swab from each participant. Prospective study participants could optionally give additional blood draws and questionnaires over an approximately 2-month period. Before DNA extraction, prospective study blood samples were shipped either frozen or at room temperature.

Sequencing input: PBMCs or T cells enriched from blood (not recorded which). Rearrangement joined TRBV28 to TRBJ2-3; the junction holds 8 bases that match TRBD1. The sequence was obtained from a woman aged 30 to 39 who had recovered from COVID-19. The DNA reads TGTGCCAGCAGTCTAGACAGGGGATGGACAGATACGCAGTATTTT. Translated, it reads CASSLDRGWTDTQYF.